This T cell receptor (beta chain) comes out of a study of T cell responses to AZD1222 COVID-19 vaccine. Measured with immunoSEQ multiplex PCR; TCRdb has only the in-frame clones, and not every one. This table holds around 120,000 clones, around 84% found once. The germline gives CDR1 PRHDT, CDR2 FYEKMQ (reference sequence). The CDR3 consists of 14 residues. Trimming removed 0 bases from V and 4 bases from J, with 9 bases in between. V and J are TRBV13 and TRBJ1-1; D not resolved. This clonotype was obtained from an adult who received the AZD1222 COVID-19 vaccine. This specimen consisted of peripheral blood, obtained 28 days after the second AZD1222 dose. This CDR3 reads CASSLGIALTEAFF. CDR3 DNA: TGTGCCAGCAGCTTAGGTATTGCTCTCACTGAAGCTTTCTTT.